The 26 T cell receptor beta chains given below trace back to one sample, sequenced in a study of blood T cell repertoires in COVID-19. The method was immunoSEQ multiplex PCR; TCRdb's version includes in-frame clones alone and lacks a portion of them. The sample records over 350,000 clones, 86% being singletons. The sample consisted of peripheral blood. Source of these receptors: a woman aged 25 to 39 with active or convalescent COVID-19.

The table lists this clone with a few counts. The chain has TRBV19 and TRBJ1-5, with 9 nucleotides matching TRBD1. Germline CDR1 reads LNHDA; CDR2 reads SQIVND (reference sequence). V lost 0 bases to trimming and J lost 3 bases; unmatched junction nucleotides: 6. The CDR3 covers 17 residues. CDR3 loop: CASSIDRDRVNNQPQHF. Written as DNA, the CDR3 is TGTGCCAGTAGTATAGACCGGGACAGGGTCAACAATCAGCCCCAGCATTTT.

This chain links TRBV27 with TRBJ1-1; 8 bases fit TRBD1. Trimming removed 0 bases from V and 1 base from J; junction bases left unmatched: 19. Per the germline V gene, CDR1 is MNHEY and CDR2 is SMNVEV (reference sequence). The CDR3 has 21 residues. CDR3 residues: CASSLSRPRPGQELWNTEAFF. The DNA for the CDR3 is TGTGCCAGCAGTTTATCCCGACCGCGACCGGGACAGGAACTATGGAACACTGAAGCTTTCTTT.

The chain is built from TRBV19 and TRBJ1-5; 7 nucleotides align to TRBD1. The CDR3 sequence is 16 residues long. Germline CDR1 is LNHDA and CDR2 is SQIVND (reference sequence). The junction had 6 bases not matched to a gene; V was cut back by 4 bases and J by 0 bases. The CDR3 coding sequence is TGTGCCAGTAGTACTACAGGGGTGTATAGCAATCAGCCCCAGCATTTT. Amino acid sequence: CASSTTGVYSNQPQHF.

The chain carries TRBV2 and TRBJ1-1, with D unclear. This CDR3 comprises 14 residues. From germline, CDR1 is SNHLY and CDR2 FYNNEI. V was clipped by 1 base and J by 1 base, with 7 bases between them. CDR3 DNA sequence: TGTGCCAGCAGTGAAGTCCCAGAGAACACTGAAGCTTTCTTT. This codes for CASSEVPENTEAFF.

The CDR3 nucleotides are TGTGCCAGCTCACCTGGACAGGGGCTAGGCTACACCTTC. It codes for CASSPGQGLGYTF. The V call is TRBV18, the J call TRBJ1-2, with TRBD1 identical over 9 bases. This CDR3 contains 13 residues. With 3 bases clipped from V and 8 bases from J, the junction kept 4 bases outside the gene matches. Germline V lookup: CDR1 KGHSH, CDR2 LQKENI.

This clone appeared a single time. The CDR3 is CASSSQGADTEAFF. DNA of the CDR3: TGTGCCAGCTCATCACAGGGAGCCGACACTGAAGCTTTCTTT. This chain uses TRBV18 with TRBJ1-1, with D maybe TRBD1 (6 bases). The germline V and J ends were trimmed by 5 bases and 3 bases, with 13 bases remaining between them. The CDR3 spans 14 residues. Per the germline V gene, CDR1 is KGHSH and CDR2 is LQKENI.

The chain is built from TRBV4-1 and TRBJ2-5; 9 bases fit TRBD2. The length of the CDR3 is 16 residues. J was trimmed by 3 bases and V by 4 bases; bases with no gene match: 9. CDR1 is MGHRA and CDR2 is YSYEKL in the germline V gene. The CDR3 is CASSPIAGAIEETQYF. In DNA, the CDR3 is TGCGCCAGCAGCCCAATAGCGGGGGCGATAGAAGAGACCCAGTACTTC.

The chain uses TRBV7-9 and TRBJ1-1; possible D gene TRBD1, 5 bases. V lost 1 base to trimming and J lost 10 bases, with 16 bases between them. Germline V gene data show CDR1 as SEHNR and CDR2 as FQNEAQ (reference sequence). This CDR3 has 14 residues. The CDR3 region is CASSLVGRDGGAFF. DNA of the CDR3: TGTGCCAGCAGCTTAGTCGGCAGAGACGGGGGAGCTTTCTTT.

This chain uses TRBV7-2 with TRBJ1-2; 7 bases agree with TRBD1. The CDR3 sequence is 11 residues long. Germline V gives CDR1 SGHTA, CDR2 FQGNSA. V shed 9 bases and J 7 bases; nucleotides not matched to a gene: 5. CDR3 sequence reads: CARQGILGYTF. DNA of the CDR3: TGTGCCAGACAGGGGATTCTTGGCTACACCTTC.

The V call is TRBV11-2, the J call TRBJ1-1, with unresolved D. Germline CDR1 reads SGHAT; CDR2 reads FQNNGV. This CDR3 spans 12 amino acids. The CDR3 loop reads CASRAVNTEAFF. CDR3 in DNA: TGTGCGTCCCGAGCGGTGAACACTGAAGCTTTCTTT.

This clone was observed once. The chain carries TRBV5-1 and TRBJ1-5, with a possible D match to TRBD1 (5 bases). V lost 0 bases and J 3 bases, leaving 13 bases between the germline ends. CDR1 is SGHRS, CDR2 YFSETQ, per germline. The CDR3 length is 16 residues. The CDR3 DNA reads as TGCGCCAGCAGCTTGGAGGGAGGGGCTTTCAATCAGCCCCAGCATTTT. It specifies CASSLEGGAFNQPQHF.

The DNA for the CDR3 is TGTGCCAGCAGTTTACTCCCAGCAGGTCAGAATTCACCCCTCCACTTT. Its translation is CASSLLPAGQNSPLHF. This sequence joins TRBV27 and TRBJ1-6, with D uncertain. V was clipped by 2 bases and J by 7 bases, with 15 bases between them. This CDR3 contains 16 residues. From germline, CDR1 is MNHEY and CDR2 SMNVEV (reference sequence).

This chain links TRBV6-5 with TRBJ2-2, with TRBD2 matching over 9 bases. This CDR3 is built from 15 residues. With V trimmed by 4 bases and J by 7 bases, 7 bases remained unmatched. CDR1 and CDR2 (germline): MNHEY, SVGAGI. The CDR3 bases are TGTGCCAGCAGTTTTCGCGGGGGGGCCGTCGGGGAGCTGTTTTTT. This sequence encodes CASSFRGGAVGELFF.

This clone came up once. V usage is TRBV10-1 and J usage is TRBJ2-3, with 8 bases matching TRBD2. After removal of 2 bases from V and 0 bases from J, the junction contained 1 base not matched to a gene. Germline lookup yields CDR1 WNHNN and CDR2 SYGVQD (reference sequence). The CDR3 covers 15 residues. CDR3 sequence (DNA): TGCGCCAGCAGTGAGGCTAGCGGGAGCACAGATACGCAGTATTTT. Its translation: CASSEASGSTDTQYF.

This sequence joins TRBV6-5 and TRBJ1-2, with D maybe TRBD1 (5 bases). Germline loops: CDR1 MNHEY, CDR2 SVGAGI. This CDR3 comprises 13 residues. The germline V and J ends were trimmed by 7 bases and 4 bases, with 13 bases remaining between them. CDR3 DNA sequence: TGTGCCAGCACCAGGAGGGACGGCTATGGCTACACCTTC. Protein: CASTRRDGYGYTF.

The chain uses TRBV18 and TRBJ2-1; TRBD2 might be the D (5 bases). The ends were cut back, 7 bases at V and 0 bases at J, with 22 bases in the middle. Germline V gene lookup returns CDR1 KGHSH and CDR2 LQKENI. This CDR3 spans 18 amino acids. The CDR3 DNA follows: TGTGCCAGCTTCCCCCCCACGGGAAGCCCTTTCTCCTACAATGAGCAGTTCTTC. It yields the protein CASFPPTGSPFSYNEQFF.

CDR3 loop: CARTRGDNSPLHF. The CDR3 region has the DNA TGTGCCAGAACCAGGGGCGACAATTCACCCCTCCACTTT. This chain joins TRBV25-1 and TRBJ1-6; tentative D call: TRBD1 (6 bases). CDR1 and CDR2 from the germline V gene are MGHDK and SYGVNS. Trimming cost V 9 bases and J 7 bases, with 13 bases left between them. This CDR3 is 13 amino acids long. The variable domain in full, completed from reference TRBV25-1 and TRBJ1-6, reads EADIYQTPRYLVIGTGKKITLECSQTMGHDKMYWYQQDPGMELHLIHYSYGVNSTEKGDLSSESTVSRIRTEHFPLTLESARPSHTSQYLCARTRGDNSPLHFGNGTRLTVT.

The rearrangement links TRBV27 to TRBJ1-5; TRBD1 is a possible D gene (6 bases). The CDR3 loop spans 12 amino acids. Trimming took off 8 bases at V and 2 bases at J, with 7 bases between the two ends. Germline V gene lookup returns CDR1 MNHEY and CDR2 SMNVEV (reference sequence). The CDR3 is CASRQGNQPQHF. CDR3 nucleotides: TGTGCCAGCCGACAGGGCAATCAGCCCCAGCATTTT.

This clone came up a few times. The chain has TRBV5-1 and TRBJ1-1; TRBD1 is a possible D gene (5 bases). The CDR3 is 15 amino acids. CDR1 is SGHRS, CDR2 YFSETQ, per germline. Between the trimmed V and J ends, which lost 0 bases and 5 bases, there was a span of 14 bases. CDR3 sequence reads: CASSLDPGIGTEAFF. The DNA for the CDR3 is TGCGCCAGCAGCTTGGATCCAGGGATCGGGACTGAAGCTTTCTTT.

The J gene is TRBJ1-5, the V gene TRBV28; D is ambiguous. Germline loops: CDR1 MDHEN, CDR2 SYDVKM. V lost 3 bases and J lost 0, with 15 bases in between. CDR3 length: 17 residues. CDR3 in DNA: TGTGCCAGCAGTTTGCCGCGCAGCTACTATAGCAATCAGCCCCAGCATTTT. Translated: CASSLPRSYYSNQPQHF.

The chain couples TRBV19 to TRBJ1-2; perhaps TRBD1 as D (5 bases). The length of the CDR3 is 15 residues. Trimming removed 3 bases at V and 1 base at J, with 12 bases between. Germline V gives CDR1 LNHDA, CDR2 SQIVND (reference sequence). In DNA form, the CDR3 reads TGTGCCAGTAGTATCGGGGGTGCCCTTAACTATGGCTACACCTTC. As protein: CASSIGGALNYGYTF.

J is TRBJ1-6 and V is TRBV20-1; D is uncertain. V gave up 3 bases and J gave up 7 bases, with 16 bases separating them. Germline CDR1 is DFQATT and CDR2 is SNEGSKA (reference sequence). CDR3 length equals 15 residues. CDR3 region: CSASALGVMNSPLHF. The CDR3 bases are TGCAGTGCTAGTGCTCTCGGGGTTATGAATTCACCCCTCCACTTT.

Comments on this clone: The sample carries other DNA sequences with the same CDR3. The chain carries TRBV5-1 and TRBJ1-4; 9 nucleotides line up with TRBD1. This CDR3 is 15 amino acids long. Germline V gives CDR1 SGHRS, CDR2 YFSETQ. V lost 4 bases, J lost 4 bases, and 5 bases stayed unmatched. The CDR3 is CASSLGQGINEKLFF. In DNA, the CDR3 is TGCGCCAGCAGCCTGGGACAGGGTATTAATGAAAAACTGTTTTTT. The whole variable domain, remainder taken from reference TRBV5-1 and TRBJ1-4, is KAGVTQTPRYLIKTRGQQVTLSCSPISGHRSVSWYQQTPGQGLQFLFEYFSETQRNKGNFPGRFSGRQFSNSRSEMNVSTLELGDSALYLCASSLGQGINEKLFFGSGTQLSVL.

The V gene is TRBV27, the J gene TRBJ2-1; 7 nucleotides line up with TRBD2. CDR1 is MNHEY, CDR2 SMNVEV, per germline (reference sequence). Trimming removed 3 bases from V and 8 bases from J; junction bases left unmatched: 7. The CDR3 is 14 residues long. The chain's CDR3 is CASSFERGGDEQFF. As DNA, the CDR3 is TGTGCCAGCAGTTTTGAGCGGGGAGGGGATGAGCAGTTCTTC.

Only a few counts were recorded for this clone. This chain's CDR3 is CASSPGVAGGYEQYF. In DNA, the CDR3 is TGCGCCAGCAGCCCCGGTGTAGCGGGAGGCTACGAGCAGTACTTC. The V call is TRBV5-1, the J call TRBJ2-7, with TRBD2 identical over 10 bases. In germline, CDR1 is SGHRS, CDR2 YFSETQ. Losses at the gene ends were 4 bases for V and 3 bases for J; bases not matched to a gene: 7. The length of the CDR3 is 15 residues. Full variable domain (missing parts from reference TRBV5-1 and TRBJ2-7): KAGVTQTPRYLIKTRGQQVTLSCSPISGHRSVSWYQQTPGQGLQFLFEYFSETQRNKGNFPGRFSGRQFSNSRSEMNVSTLELGDSALYLCASSPGVAGGYEQYFGPGTRLTVT.

As to this clone: Other DNA sequences in the sample encode the same CDR3. The chain links TRBV18 to TRBJ1-1; D might be TRBD1 (6 bases). This CDR3 comprises 14 residues. Looked up from germline, CDR1 is KGHSH and CDR2 is LQKENI. V was shortened by 6 bases and J by 2 bases, with 13 bases between the two germline ends. CDR3 in DNA: TGTGCCAGCTCGCCATTGACAGGCAACACTGAAGCTTTCTTT. Amino acid sequence: CASSPLTGNTEAFF.